This T cell receptor beta chain comes out of a study of T cell responses to AZD1222 COVID-19 vaccine. The study, taken as a whole, reports: Baseline seropositivity characterized only a handful of AZD1222 recipients. Donors were chiefly white British, with a greater number of females, and clonal diversity was perhaps underestimated. Distributed over spike, vaccine-associated CD4 TCRs predominated at 160-218 and 743-854.

Profiled with immunoSEQ multiplex PCR; TCRdb holds only in-frame clones, not every one. Of 95,000 to 150,000 clones listed, more than 75% are singletons. The sample holds one count of this clone. Its specificity is not known. V lost 5 bases to trimming and J lost 3 bases, with 31 bases between them. Per germline, CDR1 MNHEY and CDR2 SMNVEV (reference sequence). The CDR3 contains 20 residues. This chain joins TRBV27 and TRBJ1-2; weak D call: TRBD1 (6 bases). Sequencing used peripheral blood, obtained on day 0 of AZD1222 vaccination. The receptor comes from an adult in good health. The CDR3 protein is CASSISYRDTYKNPYYGYTF. The DNA for the CDR3 is TGTGCCAGCAGTATCTCATACCGGGACACCTACAAAAACCCCTACTATGGCTACACCTTC.